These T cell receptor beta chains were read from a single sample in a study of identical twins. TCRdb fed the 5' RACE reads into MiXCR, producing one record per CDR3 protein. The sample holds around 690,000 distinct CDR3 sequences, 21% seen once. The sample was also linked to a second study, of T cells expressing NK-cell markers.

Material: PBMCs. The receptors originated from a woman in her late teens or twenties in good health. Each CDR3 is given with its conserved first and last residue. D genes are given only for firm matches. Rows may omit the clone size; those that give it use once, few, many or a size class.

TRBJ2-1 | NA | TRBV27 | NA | TGTGCCAGCAGCCGACCGGGGATCTCCTACAATGAGCAGTTCTTC | CASSRPGISYNEQFF
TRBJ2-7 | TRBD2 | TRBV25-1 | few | TGTGCCAGCAGTCCCCGCCGGACTAGCGGGACTGGGACCGACGAGCAGTACTTC | CASSPRRTSGTGTDEQYF
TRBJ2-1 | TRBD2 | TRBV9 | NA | TGTGCCAGCAGCTCCGTGGGGAGCGGGAGGGCCGACTCCTACAATGAGCAGTTCTTC | CASSSVGSGRADSYNEQFF
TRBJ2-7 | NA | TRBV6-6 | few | TGTGCCAGCAGTTATAGTGGGGGATCCGAGCAGTACTTC | CASSYSGGSEQYF
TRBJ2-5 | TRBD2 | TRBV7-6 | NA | TGTGCCAGCAGCTTTCTAGCGGGGGAGGAAGAGACCCAGTACTTC | CASSFLAGEEETQYF
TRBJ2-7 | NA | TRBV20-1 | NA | TGCAGTGCTAGAGGCCGAGGGGACTCTCACTACGAGCAGTACTTC | CSARGRGDSHYEQYF
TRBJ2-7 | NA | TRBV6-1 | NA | TGTGCCAGCAGACTCTTCCGGGGCGTATCCTACGAGCAGTACTTC | CASRLFRGVSYEQYF
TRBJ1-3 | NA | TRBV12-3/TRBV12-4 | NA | TGTGCCAGCCTAAGGAGCTCTGGAAACACCATATATTTT | CASLRSSGNTIYF
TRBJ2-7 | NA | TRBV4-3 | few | TGCGCCAGCAGCCAAGATTATACAGAGGGGATCTACGAGCAGTACTTC | CASSQDYTEGIYEQYF
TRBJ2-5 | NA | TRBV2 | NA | TGTGCCAGCAGGGCAGACAGAAGAGAGACCCAGTACTTC | CASRADRRETQYF
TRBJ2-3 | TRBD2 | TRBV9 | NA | TGTGCCAGCAGCCACAGCGGGACGGTAACAGATACGCAGTATTTT | CASSHSGTVTDTQYF
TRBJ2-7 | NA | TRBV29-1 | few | TGCAGCGTTGAAGATGGGGTTGGCGAGCAGTACTTC | CSVEDGVGEQYF
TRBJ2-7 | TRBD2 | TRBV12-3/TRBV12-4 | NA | TGTGCCAGCAGTCCGATATCCCCCGAGCGGGAGGGCTACGAGCAGTACTTC | CASSPISPEREGYEQYF
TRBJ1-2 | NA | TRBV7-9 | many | TGTGCCAGCAGCTTGGGGTCCCGGACAGTGTCCGATGGCTACACCTTC | CASSLGSRTVSDGYTF
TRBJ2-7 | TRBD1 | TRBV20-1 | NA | TGCAGTGCTGTCGAAATACAGGGGGCGTGGGAAGAGCAGTACTTC | CSAVEIQGAWEEQYF
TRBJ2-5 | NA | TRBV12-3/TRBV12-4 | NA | TGTGCCAGCAGTTCCGGATTATGGGACCGGGAGACCCAGTACTTC | CASSSGLWDRETQYF
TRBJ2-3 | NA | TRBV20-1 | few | TGCAGTGCCCTCGTCGGGGTCACAGATACGCAGTATTTT | CSALVGVTDTQYF
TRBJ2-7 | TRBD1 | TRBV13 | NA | TGTGCCAGCAGCTACCGACAGGGTTCCTCCTACGAGCAGTACTTC | CASSYRQGSSYEQYF
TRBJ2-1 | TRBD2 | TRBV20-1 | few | TGCAGTGCTAGTTGGGTAGCGGGTTACAATGAGCAGTTCTTC | CSASWVAGYNEQFF
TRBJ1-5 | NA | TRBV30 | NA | TGTGCCTGGGGGGTATCTCAGCCCCAGCATTTT | CAWGVSQPQHF
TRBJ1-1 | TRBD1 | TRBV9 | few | TGTGCCAGCAGCGCAGGGGGGGAAGCTTTCTTT | CASSAGGEAFF
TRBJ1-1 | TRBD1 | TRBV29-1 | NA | TGCAGCGTTGATAGGACAGGGGGTAATAGCGCTGAAGCTTTCTTT | CSVDRTGGNSAEAFF
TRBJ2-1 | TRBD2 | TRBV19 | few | TGTGCCAGTAGTTGGCTAGCGGGGACTAATGAGCAGTTCTTC | CASSWLAGTNEQFF
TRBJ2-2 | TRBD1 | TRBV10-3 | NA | TGTGCCATCAGTGACTCCAGGACAGGGGGGACCGGGGAGCTGTTTTTT | CAISDSRTGGTGELFF
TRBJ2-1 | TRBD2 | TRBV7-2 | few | TGTGCCAGCAACCCAAAATCTCGGGGACTAGTTCGCAATGAGCAGTTCTTC | CASNPKSRGLVRNEQFF
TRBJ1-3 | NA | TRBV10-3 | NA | TGTGCCATCAGTGAGTCTTCAGACTCTGGAAACACCATATATTTT | CAISESSDSGNTIYF
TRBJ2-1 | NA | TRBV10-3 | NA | TGTGCCATCAGACGGACTACCTCTACCTACAATGAGCAGTTCTTC | CAIRRTTSTYNEQFF
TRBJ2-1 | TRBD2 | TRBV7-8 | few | TGTGCCAGCAGCTTAATGAGCGGGAGGACGTGGTTCTTC | CASSLMSGRTWFF
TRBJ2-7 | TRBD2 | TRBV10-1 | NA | TGCGCCAGCAGTGAGGGTAGCGGGGGTGACCCCTCGAGGAACGAGCAGTACTTC | CASSEGSGGDPSRNEQYF
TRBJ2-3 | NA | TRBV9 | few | TGTGCCAGCAGCGTACGGGGGGCGCCCACAGATACGCAGTATTTT | CASSVRGAPTDTQYF
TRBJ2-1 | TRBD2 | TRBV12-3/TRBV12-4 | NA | TGTACCTGCAGACCCCGAGTGGGACTAGCGGGTTGGGTGTACAATGAGCAGTTCTTC | CTCRPRVGLAGWVYNEQFF
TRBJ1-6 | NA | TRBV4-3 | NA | TGCGCCAGCAGCCAAGATGGAGGGACGGAAAATTCACCCCTCCACTTT | CASSQDGGTENSPLHF
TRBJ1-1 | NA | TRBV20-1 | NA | TGCAGTGCTATAAGAGGACGGAACACTGAAGCTTTCTTT | CSAIRGRNTEAFF
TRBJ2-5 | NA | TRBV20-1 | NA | TGCAGTGCTAGGGTATCAGGGGAGACCCAGTACTTC | CSARVSGETQYF
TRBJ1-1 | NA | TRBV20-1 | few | TGCAGTGCTAGATGGACAGCCACTGAAGCTTTCTTT | CSARWTATEAFF
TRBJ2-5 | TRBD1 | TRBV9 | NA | TGTGCCAGCAGCGTCGCTGGACAGGTGGGCGAGACCCAGTACTTC | CASSVAGQVGETQYF
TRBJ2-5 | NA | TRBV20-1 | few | TGCAGTGCTAGAAGGGGGGGCGCACGGGAGACCCAGTACTTC | CSARRGGARETQYF
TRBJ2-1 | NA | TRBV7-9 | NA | TGTGCCAGCAGCTTAGCTGGGGCGTTCTACAATGAGCAGTTCTTC | CASSLAGAFYNEQFF
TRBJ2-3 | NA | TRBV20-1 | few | TGCAGTGCTAGGACTAGACTAGTTAGCACAGATACGCAGTATTTT | CSARTRLVSTDTQYF
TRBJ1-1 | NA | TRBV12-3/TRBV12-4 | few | TGTGCCAGTCGCGGCGGAACCACCTTACGCACTGAAGCTTTCTTT | CASRGGTTLRTEAFF
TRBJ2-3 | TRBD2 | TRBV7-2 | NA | TGTGCCAGAAAGAGACTAGCGGGAGCAGATACGCAGTATTTT | CARKRLAGADTQYF
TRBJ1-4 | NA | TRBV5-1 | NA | TGCGCCAGCAGCTTGGGACAGAATGAAAAACTGTTTTTT | CASSLGQNEKLFF
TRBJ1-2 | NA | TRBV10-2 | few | TGCGCCAGCAGTTTTACGGTGCCCAATTATGGCTACACCTTC | CASSFTVPNYGYTF
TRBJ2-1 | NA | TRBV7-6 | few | TGTGCCAGCAGCTCCCTGCCTGGGGATGAGCAGTTCTTC | CASSSLPGDEQFF
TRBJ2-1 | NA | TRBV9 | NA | TGTGCCAGCAGCAAAAAGGGAGACCCCTACAATGAGCAGTTCTTC | CASSKKGDPYNEQFF
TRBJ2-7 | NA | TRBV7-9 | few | TGTGCCAGCAGCTTAGCAGTTTCAGGGAGAACCCTCGAGCAGTACTTC | CASSLAVSGRTLEQYF
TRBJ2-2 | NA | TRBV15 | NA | TGTGCCACCAGCATCGGGGGTGCCACCGGGGAGCTGTTTTTT | CATSIGGATGELFF
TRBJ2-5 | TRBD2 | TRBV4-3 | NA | TGCGCCAGCAGCCAGGCTATAGCGGGAGGGCCAGAGACCCAGTACTTC | CASSQAIAGGPETQYF
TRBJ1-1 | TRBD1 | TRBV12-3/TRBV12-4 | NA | TGTGCCAGCAGCCTTAGACAGGGGCAGGCTGAAGCTTTCTTT | CASSLRQGQAEAFF